The clone carrying this T cell receptor (beta chain) has at least ten counts. The antigen is not known. Sample time point: persistent/refractory GD, antithyroid drugs over 5 years with positive TRAb. PBMC-extracted RNA yielded the TCR library. The diagnosis of Graves' disease used American Thyroid Association guidelines. CDR3 length: 14 amino acids. Trimming pared 6 bases from V and 4 bases from J, leaving 13 bases between. With iRepertoire HTBI primers and Arm-PCR of CDR3 regions, TCR beta libraries were built. Per the original data handling: Taken together, the samples had 62 TRBV and more than 12 TRBJ segments identified. TCRdb reprocessed the multiplex PCR reads via MiXCR and lists one record per CDR3 protein. It is TCRdb's table, rather than the study itself, that gives the V and J calls and clone size. The top ten clones hold 6.5% to 9% of a sample with 400,000 to 600,000 distinct CDR3 sequences, 20% to 25% of them seen once.

This specimen comes from a study of regulatory T cells in long-lasting Graves disease. Study-wide points: Those with persistent Graves' had less TCR diversity than newly diagnosed patients. Repertoires from persistent disease leaned toward TRBV28, TRBJ1-2 and TRBJ2-5.

The TCR originated in a female donor with Graves disease. This specimen was peripheral blood mononuclear cells (PBMCs), taken when the disease was refractory, from a patient treated with antithyroid drugs. The chain uses TRBV12-3 or TRBV12-4 and TRBJ1-3; D is possibly TRBD1 (6 bases). The CDR3 loop reads CASSLTGSGNTIYF. For the CDR3, the DNA is TGTGCCAGCAGCTTAACAGGGAGCGGAAACACCATATATTTT.